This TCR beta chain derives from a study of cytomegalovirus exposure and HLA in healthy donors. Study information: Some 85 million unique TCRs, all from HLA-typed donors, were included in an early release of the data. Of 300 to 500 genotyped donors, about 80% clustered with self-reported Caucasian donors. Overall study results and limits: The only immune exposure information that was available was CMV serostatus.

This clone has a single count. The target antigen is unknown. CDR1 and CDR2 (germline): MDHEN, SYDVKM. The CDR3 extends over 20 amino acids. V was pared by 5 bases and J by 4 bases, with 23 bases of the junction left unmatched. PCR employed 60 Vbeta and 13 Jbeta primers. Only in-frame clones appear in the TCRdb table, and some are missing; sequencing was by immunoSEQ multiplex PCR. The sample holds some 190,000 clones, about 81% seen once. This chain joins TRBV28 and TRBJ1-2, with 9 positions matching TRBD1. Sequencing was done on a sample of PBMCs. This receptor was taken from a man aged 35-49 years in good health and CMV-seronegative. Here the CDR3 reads CASSDPGQGHLYFASYGYTF. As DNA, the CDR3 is TGTGCCAGCAGTGATCCGGGACAGGGTCACCTATACTTCGCGAGCTATGGCTACACCTTC.